Listed below are T cell receptor beta chains from one sample, sequenced in a study of memory CD4+ T cells and cytomegalovirus serostatus. Here immunoSEQ multiplex PCR was the method, and the copy in TCRdb shows in-frame clones only, minus some. The data contain 45,000 to 70,000 clones, more than 70% of them singletons. The sample was memory CD4+ T cells from blood. The receptors originated from an adult in good health and CMV-seronegative. Some clones in this sample may be carry-over from other donors' samples. Both conserved end residues are part of each CDR3. Each record gives: clone size, D gene, V gene, J gene, CDR3 protein, CDR3 DNA. A D gene is named only where the DNA matches it firmly. Expanded clones get a size class; other rows say once, few or many, or leave the size out.

clone size: once
D gene: TRBD1
V gene: TRBV25-1
J gene: TRBJ1-1
CDR3 protein: CASSRQGTVAFF
CDR3 DNA: TGTGCCAGCAGTCGACAGGGGACCGTAGCTTTCTTT

clone size: NA
D gene: NA
V gene: TRBV5-8
J gene: TRBJ2-7
CDR3 protein: CASSLSLVGTLQQYF
CDR3 DNA: TGTGCCAGCAGCTTATCTCTAGTAGGGACACTCCAGCAGTACTTC

clone size: few
D gene: NA
V gene: TRBV7-9
J gene: TRBJ1-2
CDR3 protein: CASSRQSQADYGYTF
CDR3 DNA: TGTGCCAGCAGTCGACAGTCGCAGGCCGACTATGGCTACACCTTC

clone size: NA
D gene: NA
V gene: TRBV11-2
J gene: TRBJ2-7
CDR3 protein: CASSFPRTYEQYF
CDR3 DNA: TGTGCCAGCAGCTTCCCGCGAACCTACGAGCAGTACTTC

clone size: NA
D gene: TRBD2
V gene: TRBV27
J gene: TRBJ2-7
CDR3 protein: CASSLGWGGVGGDAYEQYF
CDR3 DNA: TGTGCCAGCAGTCTGGGTTGGGGGGGAGTAGGCGGGGACGCCTACGAGCAGTACTTC

clone size: NA
D gene: NA
V gene: TRBV4-1
J gene: TRBJ1-4
CDR3 protein: CASSQVGIAPEKLFF
CDR3 DNA: TGCGCCAGCAGCCAAGTTGGCATAGCCCCTGAAAAACTGTTTTTT

clone size: once
D gene: TRBD1
V gene: TRBV2
J gene: TRBJ2-7
CDR3 protein: CASSDDRGAYEQYF
CDR3 DNA: TGTGCCAGCAGCGATGACAGGGGGGCCTACGAGCAGTACTTC

clone size: NA
D gene: NA
V gene: TRBV9
J gene: TRBJ1-4
CDR3 protein: CASSPNEGIATNEKLFF
CDR3 DNA: TGTGCCAGCAGCCCCAACGAAGGAATTGCAACTAATGAAAAACTGTTTTTT

clone size: NA
D gene: NA
V gene: TRBV29-1
J gene: TRBJ2-2
CDR3 protein: CSVVGDRTGELFF
CDR3 DNA: TGCAGCGTTGTAGGGGACCGAACCGGGGAGCTGTTTTTT

clone size: NA
D gene: NA
V gene: TRBV10-3
J gene: TRBJ1-3
CDR3 protein: CAIRASGTTAGNTIYF
CDR3 DNA: TGTGCCATCAGAGCTTCTGGGACCACAGCTGGAAACACCATATATTTT

clone size: medium-sized
D gene: NA
V gene: TRBV7-3
J gene: TRBJ2-2
CDR3 protein: CASTAVGGGTGELFF
CDR3 DNA: TGTGCCAGCACTGCAGTCGGCGGTGGCACCGGGGAGCTGTTTTTT

clone size: few
D gene: NA
V gene: TRBV19
J gene: TRBJ1-5
CDR3 protein: CASSSTVYQPQHF
CDR3 DNA: TGTGCCAGTAGTTCTACAGTCTATCAGCCCCAGCATTTT

clone size: NA
D gene: NA
V gene: TRBV16
J gene: TRBJ2-7
CDR3 protein: CASSQVAGADEQYF
CDR3 DNA: TGTGCCAGCAGCCAAGTGGCAGGGGCAGACGAGCAGTACTTC

clone size: NA
D gene: TRBD1
V gene: TRBV11-1
J gene: TRBJ2-7
CDR3 protein: CASSLVDRVYEQYF
CDR3 DNA: TGTGCCAGCAGCTTAGTCGACAGGGTCTACGAGCAGTACTTC

clone size: NA
D gene: NA
V gene: TRBV30
J gene: TRBJ1-1
CDR3 protein: CAGRGFVNTEAFF
CDR3 DNA: TGTGCCGGGCGGGGGTTCGTAAACACTGAAGCTTTCTTT

clone size: NA
D gene: NA
V gene: TRBV7-2
J gene: TRBJ1-5
CDR3 protein: CASSSFGEREHF
CDR3 DNA: TGTGCCAGCAGTTCGTTTGGGGAACGGGAGCATTTT

clone size: NA
D gene: NA
V gene: TRBV28
J gene: TRBJ1-6
CDR3 protein: CASSTPPDYNSPLHF
CDR3 DNA: TGTGCCAGCAGTACCCCCCCAGATTATAATTCACCCCTCCACTTT

clone size: NA
D gene: NA
V gene: TRBV12-2
J gene: TRBJ2-5
CDR3 protein: CASRRQRESSETQYF
CDR3 DNA: TGTGCAAGTCGCCGCCAGCGGGAGAGCTCTGAGACCCAGTACTTC

clone size: NA
D gene: NA
V gene: TRBV4-3
J gene: TRBJ1-6
CDR3 protein: CASSQEGPNNSPLHF
CDR3 DNA: TGCGCCAGCAGCCAAGAAGGGCCGAATAATTCACCCCTCCACTTT

clone size: few
D gene: NA
V gene: TRBV7-2
J gene: TRBJ1-1
CDR3 protein: CASSFRQDTEAFF
CDR3 DNA: TGTGCCAGCAGCTTCAGGCAGGACACTGAAGCTTTCTTT

clone size: few
D gene: TRBD1
V gene: TRBV7-9
J gene: TRBJ2-1
CDR3 protein: CASTLRGGTGVGNEQFF
CDR3 DNA: TGTGCCAGCACCCTTAGGGGGGGGACAGGGGTTGGAAATGAGCAGTTCTTC

clone size: NA
D gene: TRBD2
V gene: TRBV5-1
J gene: TRBJ2-1
CDR3 protein: CASRAGEGYNEQFF
CDR3 DNA: TGCGCCAGCAGGGCGGGAGAGGGATACAATGAGCAGTTCTTC

clone size: NA
D gene: NA
V gene: TRBV5-1
J gene: TRBJ1-2
CDR3 protein: CASRETVLGPNYGYTF
CDR3 DNA: TGCGCCAGCAGAGAGACGGTGCTGGGTCCAAACTATGGCTACACCTTC

clone size: NA
D gene: TRBD2
V gene: TRBV6-5
J gene: TRBJ2-7
CDR3 protein: CASASSLAGGWEQYF
CDR3 DNA: TGTGCCAGCGCGTCATCCCTAGCGGGAGGGTGGGAGCAGTACTTC

clone size: NA
D gene: TRBD2
V gene: TRBV7-2
J gene: TRBJ2-1
CDR3 protein: CASTSSGLAGPNEQFF
CDR3 DNA: TGTGCCAGCACGTCCTCGGGACTAGCGGGACCCAATGAGCAGTTCTTC

clone size: NA
D gene: TRBD2
V gene: TRBV7-9
J gene: TRBJ2-1
CDR3 protein: CASSLRGRSLAGGHEQFF
CDR3 DNA: TGTGCCAGCAGCCTGAGGGGGCGGTCCCTAGCGGGGGGGCATGAGCAGTTCTTC

clone size: NA
D gene: TRBD1
V gene: TRBV7-2
J gene: TRBJ1-3
CDR3 protein: CASSSDRGSGNTIYF
CDR3 DNA: TGTGCCAGCAGCTCAGACAGGGGCTCTGGAAACACCATATATTTT

clone size: few
D gene: NA
V gene: TRBV11-2
J gene: TRBJ1-6
CDR3 protein: CASSLYQGLPLHF
CDR3 DNA: TGTGCCAGCAGCTTATACCAGGGTTTACCCCTCCACTTT

clone size: NA
D gene: NA
V gene: TRBV12-5
J gene: TRBJ2-1
CDR3 protein: CASGFGESHNEQFF
CDR3 DNA: TGTGCTAGTGGTTTCGGGGAGAGTCACAATGAGCAGTTCTTC

clone size: once
D gene: TRBD2
V gene: TRBV9
J gene: TRBJ2-1
CDR3 protein: CASSLMREVTYNEQFF
CDR3 DNA: TGTGCCAGCAGCTTGATGCGGGAGGTAACCTACAATGAGCAGTTCTTC

clone size: NA
D gene: TRBD1
V gene: TRBV30
J gene: TRBJ1-1
CDR3 protein: CAWRQGRKAFF
CDR3 DNA: TGTGCCTGGAGACAGGGGAGAAAAGCTTTCTTT

clone size: NA
D gene: NA
V gene: TRBV14
J gene: TRBJ1-2
CDR3 protein: CASSHQEGRGYGYTF
CDR3 DNA: TGTGCCAGCAGCCACCAAGAAGGAAGAGGGTATGGCTACACCTTC

clone size: NA
D gene: TRBD2
V gene: TRBV28
J gene: TRBJ2-3
CDR3 protein: CASSPLTLAGGGDTQYF
CDR3 DNA: TGTGCCAGCAGCCCCCTTACCCTAGCGGGAGGGGGAGATACGCAGTATTTT

clone size: NA
D gene: NA
V gene: TRBV5-4
J gene: TRBJ1-4
CDR3 protein: CASSASLDGNEKLFF
CDR3 DNA: TGTGCCAGCAGCGCATCCCTGGACGGAAATGAAAAACTGTTTTTT

clone size: once
D gene: NA
V gene: TRBV5-6
J gene: TRBJ2-6
CDR3 protein: CASSRSVSSGANVLTF
CDR3 DNA: TGTGCCAGCAGCCGCTCGGTTAGCTCTGGGGCCAACGTCCTGACTTTC

clone size: few
D gene: NA
V gene: TRBV28
J gene: TRBJ2-7
CDR3 protein: CASRPPGQISEQYF
CDR3 DNA: TGTGCCAGCAGGCCGCCGGGGCAGATCAGCGAGCAGTACTTC

clone size: NA
D gene: NA
V gene: TRBV7-2
J gene: TRBJ1-2
CDR3 protein: CASSSSGTNYGYTF
CDR3 DNA: TGTGCCAGCAGCTCGTCTGGGACTAACTATGGCTACACCTTC

clone size: NA
D gene: TRBD1
V gene: TRBV28
J gene: TRBJ1-6
CDR3 protein: CASSLRQGNSPLHF
CDR3 DNA: TGTGCCAGCAGCCTTAGACAGGGCAACTCACCCCTCCACTTT

clone size: NA
D gene: NA
V gene: TRBV7-2
J gene: TRBJ2-6
CDR3 protein: CASSKDSSGANVLTF
CDR3 DNA: TGTGCCAGCAGCAAGGACAGCTCTGGGGCCAACGTCCTGACTTTC

clone size: NA
D gene: TRBD1
V gene: TRBV28
J gene: TRBJ1-2
CDR3 protein: CASSTGTGTNYGYTF
CDR3 DNA: TGTGCCAGCAGTACTGGGACAGGGACTAACTATGGCTACACCTTC

clone size: NA
D gene: TRBD2
V gene: TRBV6-6
J gene: TRBJ2-7
CDR3 protein: CASTPGRDPYEQYF
CDR3 DNA: TGTGCCAGCACCCCGGGGAGGGATCCCTACGAGCAGTACTTC

clone size: NA
D gene: NA
V gene: TRBV7-3
J gene: TRBJ2-5
CDR3 protein: CASSLFGRGETQYF
CDR3 DNA: TGTGCCAGCAGCTTGTTCGGGCGCGGGGAGACCCAGTACTTC

clone size: NA
D gene: NA
V gene: TRBV19
J gene: TRBJ1-1
CDR3 protein: CASSIESTDTEAFF
CDR3 DNA: TGTGCCAGTAGTATAGAATCGACAGACACTGAAGCTTTCTTT

clone size: NA
D gene: TRBD2
V gene: TRBV5-1
J gene: TRBJ2-1
CDR3 protein: CASSPGTSGSFIDEQFF
CDR3 DNA: TGCGCCAGCAGCCCAGGGACTAGCGGGAGTTTTATCGATGAGCAGTTCTTC

clone size: NA
D gene: NA
V gene: TRBV28
J gene: TRBJ1-3
CDR3 protein: CASSSGSAGNTIYF
CDR3 DNA: TGTGCCAGCAGTTCAGGATCCGCTGGAAACACCATATATTTT

clone size: NA
D gene: NA
V gene: TRBV6-1
J gene: TRBJ2-7
CDR3 protein: CASSFYEQYF
CDR3 DNA: TGTGCCAGCAGCTTCTACGAGCAGTACTTC